This is a list of T cell receptor beta chains from one sample in a study of spatial heterogeneity in lung cancer. MiXCR was run by TCRdb on the 5' RACE reads, yielding one entry per CDR3 protein. The sample has more than 25,000 distinct CDR3 sequences, 6% seen once; the top ten hold around a fifth. Sequenced material: PBMCs, taken at follow-up. Source of these receptors: a male donor with early-stage non-small cell lung cancer. CDR3s include the opening cysteine and the closing phenylalanine or tryptophan. The order of the fields is clone size, V gene, CDR3 protein. The size of a clone is reported for some rows only, either as once, few or many, or as a class for expanded clones.

medium-sized	TRBV5-5	CASSPYPNTEAFF
many	TRBV6-5	CASSSPRDGYGYTF
many	TRBV29-1	CSVSGASDTGELFF
many	TRBV30	CAWKGTGFNQPQHF
few	TRBV20-1	CSANGGNNSPLHF
many	TRBV6-1	CASSVSLTAQETQYF
few	TRBV5-6	CASSLAGQGRRGELFF
many	TRBV2	CASSAGNAGSEQYF
-	TRBV11-3	CAAAFGGTNTGELFF
many	TRBV9	CASSVESQQSNEKLFF
many	TRBV20-1	CSVETGGSYEQYF
many	TRBV19	CASSDTGQETQYF
many	TRBV6-1	CASSADRVNYGYTF
many	TRBV6-5	CASTSRTGGTEAFF
-	TRBV7-9	CASSLGLGGYTYEQYF
-	TRBV7-3	CASSLTEGEQFF
-	TRBV9	CASSVEGSPYEQYF
many	TRBV6-2/TRBV6-3	CASSYWENTEAFF
many	TRBV30	CAWSYDSRSSGYTF
many	TRBV6-1	CASSLILGQGRQPQHF
many	TRBV10-3	CAISGLAGDNEQFF
many	TRBV6-2/TRBV6-3	CASKERASYNEQFF
many	TRBV19	CASSGVHQPQHF
many	TRBV20-1	CSATPPTGGRQPQHF
many	TRBV24-1	CATGTSGTDTQYF
many	TRBV4-2	CASRTGTSISETQYF
few	TRBV14	CASSQDQLLSNEQFF
-	TRBV11-3	CASSSGLARDTQYF
-	TRBV5-1	CASRLLAENTGELFF
-	TRBV3-1	CASSPSRGGPETQYF
few	TRBV5-1	CASSLRPIPGSGNTIYF
many	TRBV7-9	CASSRTSNTEAFF
-	TRBV5-1	CASSLDSSTDTQYF
few	TRBV7-8	CASSLHQGSPPYGYTF
many	TRBV7-2	CASSPPGLAGGAKNIQYF
-	TRBV4-2	CASSQDRQGSGNTIYF
many	TRBV29-1	CSVEQGDSGTEAFF
many	TRBV5-4	CASSRGTGVSTDTQYF
many	TRBV12-3/TRBV12-4	CASSTSGWGTGELFF
-	TRBV19	CASSTLNTLQETQYF
many	TRBV11-2	CASSLVHGQGPTEQFF
-	TRBV7-3	CASSSTSGVNEQFF
many	TRBV9	CASSVGSRDSGETQYF
-	TRBV6-5	CASSSVQGARETQYF
-	TRBV7-2	CASSFPTETQYF
many	TRBV20-1	CSAKWGPGEAFF
-	TRBV18	CASSPEPSTLISNQPQHF
many	TRBV10-2	CASSESHTEAFF
few	TRBV5-4	CASSPGLAGYEQFF
many	TRBV19	CASTPGLVSVEQFF
-	TRBV7-2	CASSPDLNYGYTF
many	TRBV5-1	CASSLATQGIGEQYF
many	TRBV7-9	CASSSTETQYF